Listed here are 5 T cell receptor beta chains from one sample, sequenced in a study of identical twins. MiXCR, run by TCRdb on the 5' RACE reads, gives a single entry per CDR3 protein. The sample has 700,000 to 950,000 distinct CDR3 sequences, over 9% seen once; the top ten hold 1.5% to 2%. The sample also formed part of further work on yellow fever vaccine responses in identical twins.

What was sequenced was PBMCs. These receptors were collected from a woman between 18 and 29 years old in good health.

V and J are TRBV12-3 or TRBV12-4 and TRBJ2-1, with TRBD2 identical over 11 bases. Unmatched junction bases numbered 7, after V lost 6 bases and J lost 6 bases. The CDR3 runs to 15 residues. This CDR3 is CASRPTSGETNEQFF. In nucleotides, the CDR3 is TGTGCCAGCAGGCCGACTAGCGGGGAGACCAATGAGCAGTTCTTC.

The sample holds a few counts of this clonotype. V usage is TRBV5-1 and J usage is TRBJ2-1; no clear D gene. V lost 2 bases, J lost 10 bases, and 16 bases lay in between. The CDR3 has 14 residues. Germline V gives CDR1 SGHRS, CDR2 YFSETQ. The CDR3: CASSFYLDSLEQFF. Written as DNA, the CDR3 is TGCGCCAGCAGCTTTTACCTCGATTCCCTCGAGCAGTTCTTC.

This clonotype was detected once. The chain joins TRBV28 to TRBJ2-7; 9 nucleotides align to TRBD1. The J segment lost 9 bases and the V segment lost 5 bases, leaving 5 bases of the junction unmatched. This CDR3 has 12 amino acids. Looked up from germline, CDR1 is MDHEN and CDR2 is SYDVKM. The CDR3 DNA reads TGTGCCAGCAGTCCCGGGACAGGGTGGCAGTACGTC. It translates to CASSPGTGWQYV.

This chain uses TRBV12-3 or TRBV12-4 with TRBJ2-7; D may be TRBD1 (6 bases). V was clipped by 6 bases and J by 5 bases, with 17 bases between them. CDR3 length equals 14 residues. CDR3 DNA: TGTGCCAGCAGCCCCGGACAGATTCCCAACGAGCAGTACTTC. This gives the protein CASSPGQIPNEQYF.

The chain combines TRBV20-1 with TRBJ1-5; no clear D gene. The V gene lost 2 bases and the J gene lost 3 bases, with 5 bases spanning the gap. Germline CDR1 and CDR2: DFQATT and SNEGSKA (reference sequence). This CDR3 has 12 amino acids. In DNA, the CDR3 is TGCAGTGCTAGACGGACCAATCAGCCCCAGCATTTT. This sequence encodes CSARRTNQPQHF.